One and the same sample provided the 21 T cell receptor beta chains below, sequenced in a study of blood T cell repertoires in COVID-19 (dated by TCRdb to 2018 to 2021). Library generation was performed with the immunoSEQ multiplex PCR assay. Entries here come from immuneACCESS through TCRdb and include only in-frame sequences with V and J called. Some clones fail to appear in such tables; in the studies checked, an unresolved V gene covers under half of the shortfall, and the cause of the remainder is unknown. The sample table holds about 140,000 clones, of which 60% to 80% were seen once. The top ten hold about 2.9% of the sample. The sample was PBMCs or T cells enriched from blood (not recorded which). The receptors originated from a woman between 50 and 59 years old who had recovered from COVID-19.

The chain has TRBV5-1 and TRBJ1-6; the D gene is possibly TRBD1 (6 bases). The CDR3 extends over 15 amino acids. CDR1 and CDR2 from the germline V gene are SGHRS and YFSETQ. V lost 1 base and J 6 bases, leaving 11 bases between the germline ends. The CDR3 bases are TGCGCCAGCAGCTTGTATCCCAGGGGTAATTCACCCCTCCACTTT. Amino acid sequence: CASSLYPRGNSPLHF.

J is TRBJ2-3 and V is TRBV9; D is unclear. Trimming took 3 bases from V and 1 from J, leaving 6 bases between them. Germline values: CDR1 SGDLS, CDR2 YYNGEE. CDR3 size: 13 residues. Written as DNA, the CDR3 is TGTGCCAGCAGCGCTCGAGGCACAGATACGCAGTATTTT. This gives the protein CASSARGTDTQYF.

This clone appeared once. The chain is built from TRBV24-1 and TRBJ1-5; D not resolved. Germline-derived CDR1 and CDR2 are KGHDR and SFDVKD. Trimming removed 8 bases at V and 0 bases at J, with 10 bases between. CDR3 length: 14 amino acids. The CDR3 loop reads CATKGGYSNQPQHF. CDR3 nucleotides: TGTGCCACCAAAGGAGGATATAGCAATCAGCCCCAGCATTTT.

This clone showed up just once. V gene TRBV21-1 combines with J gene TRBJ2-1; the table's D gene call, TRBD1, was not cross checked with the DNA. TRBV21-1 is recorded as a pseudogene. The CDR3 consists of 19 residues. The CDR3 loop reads CASSKAYILTGRRGGEQFF. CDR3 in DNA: TGTGCCAGCAGCAAAGCGTACATATTGACAGGGAGGAGAGGCGGGGAGCAGTTCTTC.

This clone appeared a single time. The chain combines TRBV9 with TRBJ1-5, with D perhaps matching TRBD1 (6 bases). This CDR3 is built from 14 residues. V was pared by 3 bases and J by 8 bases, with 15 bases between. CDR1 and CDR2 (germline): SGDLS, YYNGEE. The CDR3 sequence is CASSGPGTWEPQHF. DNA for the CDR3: TGTGCCAGCAGCGGACCAGGGACATGGGAGCCCCAGCATTTT.

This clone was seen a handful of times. The CDR3 reads CASSTGTGGLGNTIYF. The CDR3 coding sequence is TGCGCCAGCAGCACCGGGACAGGGGGTTTGGGAAACACCATATATTTT. The chain links TRBV5-1 to TRBJ1-3; 11 bases line up with TRBD1. CDR1 and CDR2 (germline): SGHRS, YFSETQ. CDR3 length equals 16 residues. Trimming at V came to 4 bases and at J to 4 bases, leaving 7 bases not matched to a gene.

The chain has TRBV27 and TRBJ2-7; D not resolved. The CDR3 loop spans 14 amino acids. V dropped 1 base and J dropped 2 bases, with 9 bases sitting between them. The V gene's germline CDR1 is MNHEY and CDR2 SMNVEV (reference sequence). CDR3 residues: CASSLYPGAYEQYF. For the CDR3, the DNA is TGTGCCAGCAGTTTATACCCGGGTGCCTACGAGCAGTACTTC.

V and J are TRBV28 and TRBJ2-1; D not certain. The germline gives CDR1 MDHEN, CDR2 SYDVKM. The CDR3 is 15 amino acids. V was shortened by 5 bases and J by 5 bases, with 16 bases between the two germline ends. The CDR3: CASSPPGYANNEQFF. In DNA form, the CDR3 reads TGTGCCAGCAGTCCTCCCGGGTACGCAAACAATGAGCAGTTCTTC.

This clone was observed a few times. The CDR3 reads CASSRSVLRDRHEAFF. Written as DNA, the CDR3 is TGTGCCAGCAGCCGAAGCGTTTTGCGGGACCGACACGAAGCTTTCTTT. The chain has TRBV7-9 and TRBJ1-1; possibly TRBD1 for D (5 bases). The ends were cut back, 5 bases at V and 8 bases at J, with 24 bases in the middle. Germline CDR1 reads SEHNR; CDR2 reads FQNEAQ (reference sequence). This CDR3 has 16 amino acids.

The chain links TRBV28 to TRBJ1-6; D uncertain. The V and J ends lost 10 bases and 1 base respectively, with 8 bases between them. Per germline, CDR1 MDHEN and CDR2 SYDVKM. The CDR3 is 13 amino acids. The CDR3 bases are TGTGCCACCGAGACTTCCTATAATTCACCCCTCCACTTT. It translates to CATETSYNSPLHF.

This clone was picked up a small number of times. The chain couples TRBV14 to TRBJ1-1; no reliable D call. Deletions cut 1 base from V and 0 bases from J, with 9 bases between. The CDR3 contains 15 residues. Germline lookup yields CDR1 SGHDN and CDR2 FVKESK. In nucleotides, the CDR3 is TGTGCCAGCAGCCAAGTTCTTGTTGTGAACACTGAAGCTTTCTTT. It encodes CASSQVLVVNTEAFF.

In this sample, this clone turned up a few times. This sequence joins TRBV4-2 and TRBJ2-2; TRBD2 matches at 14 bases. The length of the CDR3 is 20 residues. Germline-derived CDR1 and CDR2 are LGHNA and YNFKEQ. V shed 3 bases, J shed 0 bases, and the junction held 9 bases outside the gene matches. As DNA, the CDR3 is TGTGCCAGCAGCCAGCGTATTTCGGGACTAGCGGGGGCGAACACCGGGGAGCTGTTTTTT. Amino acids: CASSQRISGLAGANTGELFF.

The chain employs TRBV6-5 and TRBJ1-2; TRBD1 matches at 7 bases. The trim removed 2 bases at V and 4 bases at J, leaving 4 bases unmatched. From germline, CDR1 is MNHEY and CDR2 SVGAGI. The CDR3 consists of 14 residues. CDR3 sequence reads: CASSYDRETYGYTF. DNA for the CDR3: TGTGCCAGCAGTTACGACAGGGAAACCTATGGCTACACCTTC.

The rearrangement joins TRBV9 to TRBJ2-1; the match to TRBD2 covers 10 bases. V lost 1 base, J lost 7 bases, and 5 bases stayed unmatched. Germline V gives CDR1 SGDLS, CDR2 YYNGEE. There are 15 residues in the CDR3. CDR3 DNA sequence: TGTGCCAGCAGCGTACTCACTAGCGGGACTAATGAGCAGTTCTTC. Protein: CASSVLTSGTNEQFF.

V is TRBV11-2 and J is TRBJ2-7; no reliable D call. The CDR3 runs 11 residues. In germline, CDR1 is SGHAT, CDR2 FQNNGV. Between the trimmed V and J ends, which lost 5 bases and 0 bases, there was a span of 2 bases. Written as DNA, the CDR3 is TGTGCCAGCAGCCACTCCTACGAGCAGTACTTC. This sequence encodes CASSHSYEQYF. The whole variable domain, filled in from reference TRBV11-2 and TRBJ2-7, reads EAGVAQSPRYKIIEKRQSVAFWCNPISGHATLYWYQQILGQGPKLLIQFQNNGVVDDSQLPKDRFSAERLKGVDSTLKIQPAKLEDSAVYLCASSHSYEQYFGPGTRLTVT.

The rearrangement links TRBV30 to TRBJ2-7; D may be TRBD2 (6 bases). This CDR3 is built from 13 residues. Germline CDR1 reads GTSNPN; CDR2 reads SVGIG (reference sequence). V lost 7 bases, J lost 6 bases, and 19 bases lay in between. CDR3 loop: CAFTSLYIREQYF. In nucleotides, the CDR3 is TGTGCCTTTACTAGCTTGTATATCCGCGAGCAGTACTTC.

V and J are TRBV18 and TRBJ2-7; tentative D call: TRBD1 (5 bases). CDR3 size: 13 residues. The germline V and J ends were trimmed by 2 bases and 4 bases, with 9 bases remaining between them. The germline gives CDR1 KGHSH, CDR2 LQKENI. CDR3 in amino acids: CASSPRGQYEQYF. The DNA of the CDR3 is TGTGCCAGCTCACCAAGGGGCCAGTACGAGCAGTACTTC.

CDR3 DNA: TGTGCCAGCAGCTCGTCCAGGGACAGACGAAACTCCTACGAGCAGTACTTC. This gives the protein CASSSSRDRRNSYEQYF. This chain links TRBV11-2 with TRBJ2-7, with 7 bases matching TRBD1. V dropped 4 bases and J dropped 0; count of bases not matched to a gene: 12. From germline, CDR1 is SGHAT and CDR2 FQNNGV. This CDR3 spans 17 amino acids.

CDR3 nucleotides: TGTGCCATCAGTGAGTCGGGGCTCACCGGGGAGCTGTTTTTT. Residues: CAISESGLTGELFF. This chain links TRBV10-3 with TRBJ2-2, with a tentative D call TRBD1 (5 bases). Trimming left V 0 bases short and J 4 bases short, with 6 bases between. In germline, CDR1 is ENHRY, CDR2 SYGVKD. The CDR3 has 14 residues.

Here the CDR3 reads CASSGTGKNTGELFF. The CDR3 DNA follows: TGTGCCAGCTCCGGGACAGGGAAGAACACCGGGGAGCTGTTTTTT. V is TRBV18 and J is TRBJ2-2; the match to TRBD1 covers 9 bases. This CDR3 has 15 residues. Germline V gene sequence: CDR1 KGHSH, CDR2 LQKENI. Germline trimming cut 6 bases from V and 1 base from J; bases unmatched to any gene: 3.

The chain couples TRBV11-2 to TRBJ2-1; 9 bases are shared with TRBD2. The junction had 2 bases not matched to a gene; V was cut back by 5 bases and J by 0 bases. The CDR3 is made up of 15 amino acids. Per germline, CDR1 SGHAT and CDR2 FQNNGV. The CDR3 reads CASSVLAGSYNEQFF. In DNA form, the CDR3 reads TGTGCCAGCAGCGTACTAGCGGGCTCCTACAATGAGCAGTTCTTC.